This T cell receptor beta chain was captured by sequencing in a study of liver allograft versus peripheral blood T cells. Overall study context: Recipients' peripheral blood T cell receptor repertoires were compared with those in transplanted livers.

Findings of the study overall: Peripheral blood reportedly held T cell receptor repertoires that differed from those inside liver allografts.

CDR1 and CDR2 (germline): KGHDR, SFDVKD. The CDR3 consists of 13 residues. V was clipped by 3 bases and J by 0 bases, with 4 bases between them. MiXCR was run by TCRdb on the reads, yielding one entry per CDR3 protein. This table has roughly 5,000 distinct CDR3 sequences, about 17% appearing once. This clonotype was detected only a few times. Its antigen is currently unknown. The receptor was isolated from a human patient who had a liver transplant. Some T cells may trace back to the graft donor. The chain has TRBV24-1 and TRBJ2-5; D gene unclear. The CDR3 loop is CATSDANQETQYF. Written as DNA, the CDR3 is TGTGCCACCAGTGATGCTAACCAAGAGACCCAGTACTTC.